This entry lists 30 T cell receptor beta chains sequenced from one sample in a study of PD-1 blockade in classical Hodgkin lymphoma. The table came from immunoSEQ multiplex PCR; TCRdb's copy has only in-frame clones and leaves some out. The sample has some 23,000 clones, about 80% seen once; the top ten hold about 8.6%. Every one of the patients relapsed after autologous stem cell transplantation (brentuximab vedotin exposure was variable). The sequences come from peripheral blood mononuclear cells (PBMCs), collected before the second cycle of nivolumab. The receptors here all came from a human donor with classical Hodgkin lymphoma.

CDR3 DNA: TGTGCCAGCAGCAGCCTTCGCCAGGGTGGCGGAAACATTCAGTACTTC. It is translated as CASSSLRQGGGNIQYF. The genes are TRBV7-2 and TRBJ2-4; D is perhaps TRBD1 (5 bases). Looked up from germline, CDR1 is SGHTA and CDR2 is FQGNSA. Deletions cut 5 bases from V and 6 bases from J, with 20 bases between. The CDR3 is 16 residues long.

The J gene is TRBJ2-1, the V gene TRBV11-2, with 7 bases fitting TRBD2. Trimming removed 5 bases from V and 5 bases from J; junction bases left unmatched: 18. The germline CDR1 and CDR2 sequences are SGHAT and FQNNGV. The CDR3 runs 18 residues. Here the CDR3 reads CASSTVGARELTHNEQFF. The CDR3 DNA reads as TGTGCCAGCAGCACCGTCGGAGCGCGGGAGCTGACCCACAATGAGCAGTTCTTC.

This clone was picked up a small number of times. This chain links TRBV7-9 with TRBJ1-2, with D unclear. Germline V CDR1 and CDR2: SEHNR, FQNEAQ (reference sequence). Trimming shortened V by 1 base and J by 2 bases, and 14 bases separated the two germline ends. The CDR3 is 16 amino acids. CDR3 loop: CASSLGGRARNYGYTF. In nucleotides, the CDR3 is TGTGCCAGCAGCTTAGGTGGAAGGGCGAGGAACTATGGCTACACCTTC. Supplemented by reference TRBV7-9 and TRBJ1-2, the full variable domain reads DTGVSQNPRHKITKRGQNVTFRCDPISEHNRLYWYRQTLGQGPEFLTYFQNEAQLEKSRLLSDRFSAERPKGSFSTLEIQRTEQGDSAMYLCASSLGGRARNYGYTFGSGTRLTVV.

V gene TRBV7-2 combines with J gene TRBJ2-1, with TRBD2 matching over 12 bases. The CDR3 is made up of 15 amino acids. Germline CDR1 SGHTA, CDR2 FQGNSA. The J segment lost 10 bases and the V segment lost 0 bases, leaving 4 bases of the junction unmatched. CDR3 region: CASSLALAGGAEQFF. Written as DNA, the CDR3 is TGTGCCAGCAGCTTAGCGCTAGCGGGAGGGGCCGAGCAGTTCTTC. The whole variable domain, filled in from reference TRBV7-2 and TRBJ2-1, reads GAGVSQSPSNKVTEKGKDVELRCDPISGHTALYWYRQSLGQGLEFLIYFQGNSAPDKSGLPSDRFSAERTGGSVSTLTIQRTQQEDSAVYLCASSLALAGGAEQFFGPGTRLTVL.

CDR3: CASSLEGHSTDTQYF. CDR3 coding DNA: TGTGCCAGCAGCTTGGAGGGACACAGCACAGATACGCAGTATTTT. The chain employs TRBV5-5 and TRBJ2-3; possible D gene TRBD1, 6 bases. Per germline, CDR1 SGHKS and CDR2 YYEKEE (reference sequence). V was shortened by 0 bases and J by 0 bases, with 8 bases between the two germline ends. This CDR3 contains 15 residues.

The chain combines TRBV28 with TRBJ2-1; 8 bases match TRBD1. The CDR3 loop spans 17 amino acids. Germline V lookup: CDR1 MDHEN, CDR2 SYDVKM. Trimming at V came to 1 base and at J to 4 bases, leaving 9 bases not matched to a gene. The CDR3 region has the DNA TGTGCCAGCAGTTTATTATTTAGGGGACAGGTGTACAATGAGCAGTTCTTC. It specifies CASSLLFRGQVYNEQFF.

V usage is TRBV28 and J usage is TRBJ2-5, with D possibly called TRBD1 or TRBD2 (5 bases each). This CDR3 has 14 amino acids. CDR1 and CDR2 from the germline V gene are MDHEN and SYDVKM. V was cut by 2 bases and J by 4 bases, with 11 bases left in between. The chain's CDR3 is CASSLGGSLETQYF. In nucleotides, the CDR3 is TGTGCCAGCAGTTTAGGGGGTTCTTTAGAGACCCAGTACTTC.

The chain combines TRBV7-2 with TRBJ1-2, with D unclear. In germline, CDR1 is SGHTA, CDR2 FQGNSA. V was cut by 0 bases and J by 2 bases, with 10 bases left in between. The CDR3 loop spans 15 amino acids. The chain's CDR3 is CASSLAGTQNYGYTF. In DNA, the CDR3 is TGTGCCAGCAGCTTAGCCGGAACCCAAAACTATGGCTACACCTTC.

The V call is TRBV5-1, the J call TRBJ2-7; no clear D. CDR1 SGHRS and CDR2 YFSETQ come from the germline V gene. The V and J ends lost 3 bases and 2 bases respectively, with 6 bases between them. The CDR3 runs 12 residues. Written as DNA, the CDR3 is TGCGCCAGCAGCTCCCCTCCCTACGAGCAGTACTTC. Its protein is CASSSPPYEQYF.

DNA for the CDR3: TGCGCCAGCAGTGATGGGTTGTATAGCAATCAGCCCCAGCATTTT. Amino acid sequence: CASSDGLYSNQPQHF. The V gene is TRBV10-2, the J gene TRBJ1-5; D call uncertain. The CDR3 has 15 residues. Germline CDR1 reads WSHSY; CDR2 reads SAAADI. The V end lost 3 bases, the J end lost 0 bases, and 9 bases lay between the germline ends.

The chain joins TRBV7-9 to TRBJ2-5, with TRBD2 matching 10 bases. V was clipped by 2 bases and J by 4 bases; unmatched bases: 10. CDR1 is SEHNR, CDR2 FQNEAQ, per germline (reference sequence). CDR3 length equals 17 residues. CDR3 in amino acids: CASSLWALAGGRETQYF. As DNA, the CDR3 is TGTGCCAGCAGCTTATGGGCCTTAGCGGGAGGAAGAGAGACCCAGTACTTC.

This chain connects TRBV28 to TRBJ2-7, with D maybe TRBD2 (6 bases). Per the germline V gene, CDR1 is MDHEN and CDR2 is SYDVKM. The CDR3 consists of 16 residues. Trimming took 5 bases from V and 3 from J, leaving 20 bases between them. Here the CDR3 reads CASSLRGDFLNYEQYF. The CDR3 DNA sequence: TGTGCCAGCAGTCTCAGAGGGGACTTCCTTAACTACGAGCAGTACTTC.

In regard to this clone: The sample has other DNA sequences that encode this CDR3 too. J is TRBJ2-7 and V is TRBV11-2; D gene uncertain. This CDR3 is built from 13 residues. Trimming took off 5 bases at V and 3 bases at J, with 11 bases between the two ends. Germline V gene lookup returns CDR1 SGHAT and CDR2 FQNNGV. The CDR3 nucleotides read TGTGCCAGCAGCCTCGGGTCTCTCTACGAGCAGTACTTC. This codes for CASSLGSLYEQYF. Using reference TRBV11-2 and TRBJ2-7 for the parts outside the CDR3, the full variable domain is EAGVAQSPRYKIIEKRQSVAFWCNPISGHATLYWYQQILGQGPKLLIQFQNNGVVDDSQLPKDRFSAERLKGVDSTLKIQPAKLEDSAVYLCASSLGSLYEQYFGPGTRLTVT.

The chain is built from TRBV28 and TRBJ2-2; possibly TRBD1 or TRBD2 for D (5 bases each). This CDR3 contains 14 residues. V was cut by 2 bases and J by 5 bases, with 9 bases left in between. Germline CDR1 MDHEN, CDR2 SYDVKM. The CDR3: CASSLQGRTGELFF. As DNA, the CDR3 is TGTGCCAGCAGTTTACAGGGACGTACCGGGGAGCTGTTTTTT. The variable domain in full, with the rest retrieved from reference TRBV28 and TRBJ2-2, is DVKVTQSSRYLVKRTGEKVFLECVQDMDHENMFWYRQDPGLGLRLIYFSYDVKMKEKGDIPEGYSVSREKKERFSLILESASTNQTSMYLCASSLQGRTGELFFGEGSRLTVL.

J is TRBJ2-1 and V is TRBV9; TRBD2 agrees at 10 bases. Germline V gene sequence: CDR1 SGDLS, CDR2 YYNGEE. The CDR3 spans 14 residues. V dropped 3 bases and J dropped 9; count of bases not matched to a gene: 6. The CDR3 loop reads CASSAAGGPGEQFF. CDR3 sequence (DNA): TGTGCCAGCAGCGCAGCGGGAGGGCCCGGTGAGCAGTTCTTC. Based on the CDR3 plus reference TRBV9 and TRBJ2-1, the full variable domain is DSGVTQTPKHLITATGQRVTLRCSPRSGDLSVYWYQQSLDQGLQFLIQYYNGEERAKGNILERFSAQQFPDLHSELNLSSLELGDSALYFCASSAAGGPGEQFFGPGTRLTVL.

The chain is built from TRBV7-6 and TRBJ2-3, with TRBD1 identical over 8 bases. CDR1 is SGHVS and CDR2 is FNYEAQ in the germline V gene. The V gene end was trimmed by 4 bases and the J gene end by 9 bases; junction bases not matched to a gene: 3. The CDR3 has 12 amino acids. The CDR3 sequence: CASSSRQGTQYF. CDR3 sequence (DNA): TGTGCCAGCAGCTCCAGACAGGGGACGCAGTATTTT.

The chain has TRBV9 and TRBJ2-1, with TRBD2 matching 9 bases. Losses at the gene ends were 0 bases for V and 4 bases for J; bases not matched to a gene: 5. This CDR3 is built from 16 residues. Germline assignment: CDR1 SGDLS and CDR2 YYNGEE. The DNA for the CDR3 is TGTGCCAGCAGCGTAGCAAGCGGGAGGAGTTACAATGAGCAGTTCTTC. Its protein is CASSVASGRSYNEQFF.

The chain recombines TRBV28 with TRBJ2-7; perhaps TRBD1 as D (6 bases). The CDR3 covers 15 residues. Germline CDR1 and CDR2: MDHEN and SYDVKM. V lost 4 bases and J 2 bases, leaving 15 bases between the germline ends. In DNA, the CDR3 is TGTGCCAGCAGTTCCCCCTGGGACACCCCCTACGAGCAGTACTTC. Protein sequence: CASSSPWDTPYEQYF.

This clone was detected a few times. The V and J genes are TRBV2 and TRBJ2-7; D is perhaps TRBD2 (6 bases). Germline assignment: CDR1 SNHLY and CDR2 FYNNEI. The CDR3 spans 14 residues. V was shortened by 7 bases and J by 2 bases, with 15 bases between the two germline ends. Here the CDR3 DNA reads TGTGCCAGCACTTACAGACTAGGAACCTACGAGCAGTACTTC. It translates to CASTYRLGTYEQYF.

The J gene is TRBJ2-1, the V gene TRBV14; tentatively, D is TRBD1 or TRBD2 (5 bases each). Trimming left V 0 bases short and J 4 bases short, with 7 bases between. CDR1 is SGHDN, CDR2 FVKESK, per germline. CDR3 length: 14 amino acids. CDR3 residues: CASSQDWGYNEQFF. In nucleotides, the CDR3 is TGTGCCAGCAGCCAAGATTGGGGGTACAATGAGCAGTTCTTC.

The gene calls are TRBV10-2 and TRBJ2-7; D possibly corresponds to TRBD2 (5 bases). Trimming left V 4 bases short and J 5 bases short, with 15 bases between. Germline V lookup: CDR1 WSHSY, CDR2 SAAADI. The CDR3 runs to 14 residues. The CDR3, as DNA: TGCGCCAGCAGTGTTGGTGGGAGCTACAACGAGCAGTACTTC. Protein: CASSVGGSYNEQYF.

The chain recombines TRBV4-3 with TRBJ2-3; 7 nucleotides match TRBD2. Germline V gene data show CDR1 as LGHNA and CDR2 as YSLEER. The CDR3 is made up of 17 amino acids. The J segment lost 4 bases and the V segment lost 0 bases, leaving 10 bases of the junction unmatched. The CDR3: CASSQDLPGGGSDTQYF. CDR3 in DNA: TGCGCCAGCAGCCAAGATCTTCCGGGGGGAGGGTCAGATACGCAGTATTTT.

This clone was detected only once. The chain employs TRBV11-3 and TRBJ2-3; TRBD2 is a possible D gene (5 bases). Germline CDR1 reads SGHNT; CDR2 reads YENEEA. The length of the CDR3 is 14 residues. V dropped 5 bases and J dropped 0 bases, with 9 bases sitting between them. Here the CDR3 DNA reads TGTGCCAGCAGCCTCCGGACTAGCACAGATACGCAGTATTTT. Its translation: CASSLRTSTDTQYF.

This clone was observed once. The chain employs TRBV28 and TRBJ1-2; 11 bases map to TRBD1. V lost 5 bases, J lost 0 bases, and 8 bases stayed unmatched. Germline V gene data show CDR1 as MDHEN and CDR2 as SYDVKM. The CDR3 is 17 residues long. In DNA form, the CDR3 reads TGTGCCAGCAGTGCCTTAGGGACAGGGGGGTCTAACTATGGCTACACCTTC. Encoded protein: CASSALGTGGSNYGYTF.

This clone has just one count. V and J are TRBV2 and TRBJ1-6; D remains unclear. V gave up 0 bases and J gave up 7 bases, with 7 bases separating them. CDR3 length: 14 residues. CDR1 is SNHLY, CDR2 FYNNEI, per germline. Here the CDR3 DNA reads TGTGCCAGCAGTGAAGCCGGGCCAAATTCACCCCTCCACTTT. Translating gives CASSEAGPNSPLHF.

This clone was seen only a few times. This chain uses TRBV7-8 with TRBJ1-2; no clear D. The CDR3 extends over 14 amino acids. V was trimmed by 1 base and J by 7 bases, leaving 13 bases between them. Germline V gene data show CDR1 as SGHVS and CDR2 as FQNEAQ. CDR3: CASSLEVTTGGYTF. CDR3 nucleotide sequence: TGTGCCAGCAGCTTAGAGGTCACGACGGGTGGCTACACCTTC.

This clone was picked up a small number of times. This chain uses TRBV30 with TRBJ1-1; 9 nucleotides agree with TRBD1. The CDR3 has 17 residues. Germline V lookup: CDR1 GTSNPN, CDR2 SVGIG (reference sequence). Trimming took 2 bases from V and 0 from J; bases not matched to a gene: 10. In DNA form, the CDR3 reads TGTGCCTGGAGTACCCCGGGGACAGGGAAAATGAACACTGAAGCTTTCTTT. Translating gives CAWSTPGTGKMNTEAFF.

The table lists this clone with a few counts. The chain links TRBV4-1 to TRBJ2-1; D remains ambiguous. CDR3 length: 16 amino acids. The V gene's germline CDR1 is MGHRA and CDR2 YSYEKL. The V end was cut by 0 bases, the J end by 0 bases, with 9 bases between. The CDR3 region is CASSQDTSLSYNEQFF. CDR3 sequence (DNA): TGCGCCAGCAGCCAAGACACCTCCCTCTCCTACAATGAGCAGTTCTTC.

This CDR3 reads CASRLGRVVPEAFF. The CDR3 DNA follows: TGTGCCAGCAGGCTGGGCAGGGTGGTCCCTGAAGCTTTCTTT. The chain uses TRBV6-5 and TRBJ1-1; D perhaps matches TRBD1 (5 bases). V lost 6 bases to trimming and J lost 6 bases, with 17 bases between them. CDR1 is MNHEY and CDR2 is SVGAGI in the germline V gene. The CDR3 is 14 residues long.

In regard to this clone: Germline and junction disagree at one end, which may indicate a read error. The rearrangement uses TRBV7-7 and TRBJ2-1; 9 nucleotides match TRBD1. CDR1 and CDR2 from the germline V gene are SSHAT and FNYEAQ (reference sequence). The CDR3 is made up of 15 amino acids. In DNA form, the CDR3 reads TGTGCTAGCAGCTTAGCAGAGGGACAGGGCCATGAGCAGTTCTTC. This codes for CASSLAEGQGHEQFF.